This TCR beta chain was sequenced for a study of T cells in Graves' hyperthyroidism and ophthalmopathy. The CDR3 contains 12 residues. Trimming left V 6 bases short and J 4 bases short, with 10 bases between. In germline, CDR1 is MNHEY, CDR2 SMNVEV (reference sequence). Using RNA transcripts as the source, TCR beta CDR3 regions were amplified. Carried out on the TCR CDR3, a first-round RT-PCR used the HTBI primer set. TCRdb analysed the multiplex PCR reads with MiXCR anew, one entry per CDR3 protein. This table holds some 200,000 distinct CDR3 sequences, 17% found once. V and J are TRBV27 and TRBJ2-7; D is unresolved. This clonotype originated in a woman aged 45-59 years with Graves' hyperthyroidism. Sequenced input: blood. The CDR3 reads CASSANSYEQYF. CDR3 bases: TGTGCCAGCAGCGCGAACTCGTACGAGCAGTACTTC.